This T cell receptor (beta chain) was captured by sequencing in a study of blood T cells in healthy people across ages. Whole-study results and caveats: The donors' CMV status was not determined, possibly confounding changes in expanded clonotypes.

A sample-barcoded 5' primer and a J-beta primer mix were used in a second PCR of roughly 7 to 11 cycles. Samples each returned at least 3 million CDR3-containing paired-end reads. TCRdb re-derived calls from the 5' RACE reads in MiXCR, one entry per CDR3 protein. The table shows more than 1 million distinct CDR3 sequences, with 40% to 45% occurring only once. About this clonotype itself: The antigen is not known.

V was clipped by 3 bases and J by 0 bases, with 9 bases between them. The CDR3 is 15 residues long. In germline, CDR1 is ENHRY, CDR2 SYGVKD. Isolation per sample recovered at least 6 million PBMCs. The rearrangement links TRBV10-3 to TRBJ2-1; D may be TRBD2 (6 bases). The receptor was isolated from a woman aged 60-75 years in good health. Sequencing input: blood. This CDR3 reads CAISDAGISYNEQFF. The DNA for the CDR3 is TGTGCCATCAGTGACGCGGGGATCTCCTACAATGAGCAGTTCTTC.